A single sample is the source of the 23 T cell receptor beta chains below, sequenced in a study of cytomegalovirus exposure and HLA in healthy donors. TCRdb keeps only in-frame clones here, not all; method: immunoSEQ multiplex PCR. The sample contains about 140,000 clones, roughly 90% of which appear only once. The specimen was PBMCs. The receptor source for this set is a young man in good health and CMV-seronegative.

The chain employs TRBV5-1 and TRBJ1-2; D remains unclear. This CDR3 has 15 amino acids. The germline V gene has CDR1 SGHRS and CDR2 YFSETQ. The V end lost 0 bases, the J end lost 2 bases, and 11 bases lay between the germline ends. In DNA form, the CDR3 reads TGCGCCAGCAGCTTGGTGCCCCTTACAAACTATGGCTACACCTTC. Protein sequence: CASSLVPLTNYGYTF.

The chain carries TRBV2 and TRBJ1-1; D is possibly TRBD1 (5 bases). This CDR3 contains 12 residues. CDR1 and CDR2 (germline): SNHLY, FYNNEI. Between the trimmed V and J ends, which lost 6 bases and 1 base, there was a span of 6 bases. The CDR3 nucleotides are TGTGCCAGCAGGGGGGGGAACACTGAAGCTTTCTTT. The encoded protein is CASRGGNTEAFF.

This clone was recorded only once. The rearrangement joins TRBV7-2 to TRBJ1-6; maybe TRBD1 (5 bases). This CDR3 has 14 residues. CDR1 SGHTA and CDR2 FQGNSA come from the germline V gene. V lost 2 bases and J lost 3, with 5 bases in between. CDR3 region: CASSLRGYNSPLHF. The CDR3 DNA reads as TGTGCCAGCAGCTTAAGGGGCTATAATTCACCCCTCCACTTT.

V is TRBV11-2 and J is TRBJ2-3, with D uncertain. Germline-derived CDR1 and CDR2 are SGHAT and FQNNGV. The germline V and J ends were trimmed by 1 base and 4 bases, with 6 bases remaining between them. The CDR3 length is 13 residues. CDR3 nucleotide sequence: TGTGCCAGCAGCTTAGGTGCGGCAGATACGCAGTATTTT. It translates to CASSLGAADTQYF. The full variable domain, completed using reference TRBV11-2 and TRBJ2-3, is EAGVAQSPRYKIIEKRQSVAFWCNPISGHATLYWYQQILGQGPKLLIQFQNNGVVDDSQLPKDRFSAERLKGVDSTLKIQPAKLEDSAVYLCASSLGAADTQYFGPGTRLTVL.

This CDR3 is CASSREETDTQYF. The CDR3 bases are TGTGCCAGCAGTCGGGAGGAGACAGATACGCAGTATTTT. V and J are TRBV6-4 and TRBJ2-3; the match to TRBD2 covers 7 bases. CDR3 length equals 13 residues. Per germline, CDR1 MRHNA and CDR2 SNTAGT. V shed 5 bases and J 3 bases; nucleotides not matched to a gene: 2.

The V gene is TRBV19, the J gene TRBJ2-6; TRBD1 matches 7 bases. Germline values: CDR1 LNHDA, CDR2 SQIVND (reference sequence). J was trimmed by 0 bases and V by 6 bases; bases with no gene match: 5. This CDR3 has 16 amino acids. CDR3 sequence (DNA): TGTGCCAGTAGAAGCAGGGGGACCTCTGGGGCCAACGTCCTGACTTTC. Protein: CASRSRGTSGANVLTF.

This clone has more than one count but fewer than ten. The chain has TRBV2 and TRBJ1-2; TRBD1 agrees at 7 bases. V lost 4 bases and J lost 8; bases outside the gene matches: 4. Germline assignment: CDR1 SNHLY and CDR2 FYNNEI. This CDR3 is 12 amino acids long. The CDR3 loop is CASSGMTGGYTF. The CDR3 nucleotides are TGTGCCAGCAGTGGGATGACAGGGGGCTACACCTTC.

The chain employs TRBV7-9 and TRBJ1-2, with 9 bases that match TRBD1. The germline gives CDR1 SEHNR, CDR2 FQNEAQ (reference sequence). The CDR3 is 13 amino acids. Trimming at V came to 3 bases and at J to 6 bases, leaving 2 bases not matched to a gene. DNA for the CDR3: TGTGCCAGCAGCTTGGGACAGGGTGATGGCTACACCTTC. This gives the protein CASSLGQGDGYTF. Based on the CDR3 plus reference TRBV7-9 and TRBJ1-2, the full variable domain is DTGVSQNPRHKITKRGQNVTFRCDPISEHNRLYWYRQTLGQGPEFLTYFQNEAQLEKSRLLSDRFSAERPKGSFSTLEIQRTEQGDSAMYLCASSLGQGDGYTFGSGTRLTVV.

A word on this clone: Other DNA sequences in this sample translate to the same CDR3. The V and J genes are TRBV9 and TRBJ2-1, with D possibly TRBD2 on 5 matching bases. Germline CDR1 SGDLS, CDR2 YYNGEE. V was shortened by 2 bases and J by 2 bases, with 11 bases between the two germline ends. The CDR3 runs to 15 residues. The CDR3 DNA is TGTGCCAGCAGCGTTGGAGGCCTTGCCTACAATGAGCAGTTCTTC. Translated, it gives CASSVGGLAYNEQFF.

This clone appeared a few times. The CDR3 region has the DNA TGCAGCGTTGCCCGGGGTCGCGACAATGAGCAGTTCTTC. It yields the protein CSVARGRDNEQFF. The rearrangement joins TRBV29-1 to TRBJ2-1, with D maybe TRBD2 (5 bases). Germline V lookup: CDR1 SQVTM, CDR2 ANQGSEA. The CDR3 has 13 amino acids. V lost 4 bases, J lost 5 bases, and 12 bases lay in between.

V and J are TRBV19 and TRBJ1-1; D perhaps matches TRBD1 (5 bases). V lost 6 bases, J lost 6 bases, and 14 bases lay in between. The CDR3 has 13 amino acids. From germline, CDR1 is LNHDA and CDR2 SQIVND (reference sequence). The CDR3 is CASSGYGGAEAFF. CDR3 nucleotide sequence: TGTGCCAGTAGCGGCTACGGGGGAGCTGAAGCTTTCTTT.

The rearrangement links TRBV4-3 to TRBJ2-3; a possible D gene is TRBD2 (5 bases). Germline lookup yields CDR1 LGHNA and CDR2 YSLEER. CDR3 size: 14 residues. V was pared by 1 base and J by 6 bases, with 11 bases between. The CDR3 sequence is CASSQGRGADTQYF. The CDR3 nucleotides read TGCGCCAGCAGCCAAGGTCGGGGTGCTGATACGCAGTATTTT.

DNA for the CDR3: TGCGCCAGCAGCTTGCCTCGACTAGCGGGGGGACAAGAGACCCAGTACTTC. As protein: CASSLPRLAGGQETQYF. V and J are TRBV5-1 and TRBJ2-5; TRBD2 matches at 13 bases. V was clipped by 1 base and J by 2 bases; unmatched bases: 5. The CDR3 covers 17 residues. The germline V gene has CDR1 SGHRS and CDR2 YFSETQ.

V is TRBV6-5 and J is TRBJ1-2, with 8 bases that match TRBD1. Germline lookup yields CDR1 MNHEY and CDR2 SVGAGI. V was clipped by 6 bases and J by 4 bases; unmatched bases: 7. This CDR3 has 14 amino acids. CDR3 DNA sequence: TGTGCCAGCAGAGTTGACAGGGGCGCCTATGGCTACACCTTC. Translating it yields CASRVDRGAYGYTF.

The chain has TRBV19 and TRBJ2-5; 9 bases are a match to TRBD1. V shed 7 bases, J shed 2 bases, and the junction held 8 bases outside the gene matches. The germline gives CDR1 LNHDA, CDR2 SQIVND (reference sequence). The CDR3 has 15 residues. CDR3 in DNA: TGTGCCAGTACCCTGGGACAGGGTGGGCAAGAGACCCAGTACTTC. It codes for CASTLGQGGQETQYF. The full variable domain, its missing parts supplied by reference TRBV19 and TRBJ2-5, is DGGITQSPKYLFRKEGQNVTLSCEQNLNHDAMYWYRQDPGQGLRLIYYSQIVNDFQKGDIAEGYSVSREKKESFPLTVTSAQKNPTAFYLCASTLGQGGQETQYFGPGTRLLVL.

The chain employs TRBV5-4 and TRBJ1-6, with D unclear. The ends were cut back, 2 bases at V and 3 bases at J, with 6 bases in the middle. The CDR3 extends over 14 amino acids. Germline-derived CDR1 and CDR2 are SGHNT and YYREEE (reference sequence). CDR3 sequence: CASSLQNYNSPLHF. Written as DNA, the CDR3 is TGTGCCAGCAGCTTACAGAACTATAATTCACCCCTCCACTTT.

The chain employs TRBV13 and TRBJ2-3; 8 bases align to TRBD2. Germline V gene lookup returns CDR1 PRHDT and CDR2 FYEKMQ (reference sequence). The CDR3 sequence is 14 residues long. V trimming: 8 bases; J trimming: 4 bases; junction bases outside the gene matches: 8. CDR3 sequence: CASRKRGRSDTQYF. The CDR3 nucleotides read TGTGCCAGCCGCAAGCGGGGGCGCTCAGATACGCAGTATTTT.

The gene calls are TRBV28 and TRBJ2-3; D unclear. CDR3 length: 14 residues. CDR1 is MDHEN and CDR2 is SYDVKM in the germline V gene. Trimming cost V 2 bases and J 4 bases, with 10 bases left between them. The CDR3 sequence is CASSLASRPDTQYF. The CDR3 DNA reads as TGTGCCAGCAGTTTAGCCTCCAGGCCAGATACGCAGTATTTT.

The V call is TRBV19, the J call TRBJ1-2; D uncertain. The length of the CDR3 is 15 residues. With 0 bases removed from V and 7 bases from J, the gap between germline ends came to 15 bases. Germline assignment: CDR1 LNHDA and CDR2 SQIVND (reference sequence). The CDR3: CASSIDPRAYGGYTF. CDR3 bases: TGTGCCAGTAGTATAGATCCCCGTGCATACGGTGGCTACACCTTC.

The chain is built from TRBV7-8 and TRBJ2-7, with D tentatively TRBD2 (5 bases). Germline CDR1 and CDR2: SGHVS and FQNEAQ. The CDR3 length is 15 residues. V lost 2 bases to trimming and J lost 0 bases, with 11 bases between them. For the CDR3, the DNA is TGTGCCAGCAGCTTATACGAGGGCGTCTCCTACGAGCAGTACGTC. This gives the protein CASSLYEGVSYEQYV.

The genes are TRBV18 and TRBJ2-7; TRBD1 aligns across 8 bases. CDR1 is KGHSH, CDR2 LQKENI, per germline. J gave up 2 bases and V 0 bases, and 3 bases lay outside the gene matches. The CDR3 sequence is 15 residues long. The CDR3 region is CASSPPQGAPYEQYV. The CDR3 region has the DNA TGTGCCAGCTCACCACCCCAGGGGGCCCCCTACGAGCAGTACGTC.

V usage is TRBV6-6 and J usage is TRBJ2-1; a possible D gene is TRBD2 (6 bases). From germline, CDR1 is MNHNY and CDR2 SVGAGI (reference sequence). There are 11 residues in the CDR3. With 10 bases removed from V and 4 bases from J, the gap between germline ends came to 8 bases. The CDR3 protein is CAIGGYNEQFF. The CDR3 nucleotides read TGTGCCATCGGGGGTTACAATGAGCAGTTCTTC.

V is TRBV2 and J is TRBJ2-3, with 9 bases fitting TRBD1. The J segment lost 1 base and the V segment lost 5 bases, leaving 7 bases of the junction unmatched. The CDR3 contains 16 residues. CDR1 SNHLY and CDR2 FYNNEI come from the germline V gene. This chain's CDR3 is CASSPTTGGGTDTQYF. CDR3 nucleotide sequence: TGTGCCAGCAGTCCCACTACAGGGGGCGGCACAGATACGCAGTATTTT.